These T cell receptor beta chains were read from a single sample in a study of T cell responses to AZD1222 COVID-19 vaccine. Sequencing used immunoSEQ multiplex PCR; TCRdb keeps in-frame clones, though not all of them. The sample lists under 150,000 clones; roughly 90% were seen once. This specimen was peripheral blood, taken 28 days after the second AZD1222 dose. The receptors stem from an adult who received the AZD1222 COVID-19 vaccine. CDR3s include the opening cysteine and the closing phenylalanine or tryptophan. D genes are given only for firm matches. Clone size is not always given. Where it is, it says once, few, many or a class for expanded clones.

J gene | clone size | V gene | D gene | CDR3 protein | CDR3 DNA
TRBJ1-1 | - | TRBV5-6 | TRBD1 | CASSLGVDRNGKAFF | TGTGCCAGCAGCTTGGGAGTGGACAGGAACGGGAAAGCTTTCTTT
TRBJ1-1 | - | TRBV5-6 | - | CASSLGGDGAFF | TGTGCCAGCAGTCTCGGAGGGGATGGCGCTTTCTTT
TRBJ1-6 | - | TRBV3-1/TRBV3-2 | - | CASSQVWGGHSPLHF | TGTGCCAGCAGCCAAGTTTGGGGGGGGCACTCACCCCTCCACTTT
TRBJ2-3 | - | TRBV11-3 | TRBD2 | CASSLGRTSGDTDTQYF | TGTGCCAGCAGCTTAGGAAGGACTAGCGGGGACACAGATACGCAGTATTTT
TRBJ2-6 | - | TRBV7-3 | TRBD1 | CASSSRSGQGTGANVLTF | TGTGCCAGCAGCTCTAGGTCGGGACAGGGGACTGGGGCCAACGTCCTGACTTTC
TRBJ1-5 | - | TRBV5-5 | TRBD1 | CASRSTPTGNQPQHF | TGTGCCAGCAGATCGACGCCGACAGGGAATCAGCCCCAGCATTTT
TRBJ2-3 | few | TRBV5-6 | - | CASSLTDTQYF | TGTGCCAGCAGCTTGACAGATACGCAGTATTTT
TRBJ2-2 | few | TRBV5-1 | - | CASSLAGSGSPTGELFF | TGCGCCAGCAGCTTGGCCGGTTCAGGGAGTCCCACCGGGGAGCTGTTTTTT
TRBJ1-5 | - | TRBV10-3 | TRBD1 | CAIRGQGNQPQHF | TGTGCCATCAGGGGACAGGGCAATCAGCCCCAGCATTTT
TRBJ2-2 | - | TRBV2 | TRBD1 | CASTGTANTGELFF | TGTGCCAGCACCGGGACAGCGAACACCGGGGAGCTGTTTTTT
TRBJ1-6 | - | TRBV3-1/TRBV3-2 | - | CASSRRGSYNSPLHF | TGTGCCAGCAGCCGCCGAGGCTCCTATAATTCACCCCTCCACTTT
TRBJ1-1 | - | TRBV30 | - | CAWSAPEGTEAFF | TGTGCCTGGAGTGCTCCGGAGGGGACTGAAGCTTTCTTT
TRBJ2-1 | - | TRBV24-1 | - | CATSDPGGYNEQFF | TGTGCCACCAGTGACCCCGGGGGCTACAATGAGCAGTTCTTC
TRBJ1-2 | - | TRBV27 | - | CASSLFKTPGIQEVLNYGYTF | TGTGCCAGCAGTTTGTTCAAGACTCCAGGGATTCAAGAGGTTCTTAACTATGGCTACACCTTC
TRBJ2-5 | - | TRBV5-4 | - | CASSSFGGLAFGETQYF | TGTGCCAGCAGCTCGTTTGGGGGTCTAGCTTTTGGAGAGACCCAGTACTTC
TRBJ1-5 | - | TRBV19 | - | CASSIGTGGQPQHF | TGTGCCAGTAGTATCGGGACTGGGGGTCAGCCCCAGCATTTT
TRBJ1-1 | once | TRBV28 | - | CASSPELGKAFF | TGTGCCAGCAGTCCAGAGCTAGGGAAAGCTTTCTTT
TRBJ1-5 | - | TRBV28 | - | CASSFLRSQPQHF | TGTGCCAGCAGTTTCTTGCGTAGTCAGCCCCAGCATTTT
TRBJ2-2 | - | TRBV6-4 | - | CASSDTRGLNTGELFF | TGTGCCAGCAGTGACACACGGGGGCTGAACACCGGGGAGCTGTTTTTT
TRBJ1-2 | - | TRBV29-1 | - | CSVVLTYGYTF | TGCAGCGTTGTACTCACTTATGGCTACACCTTC
TRBJ2-1 | - | TRBV7-8 | - | CASSVGTAVVNEQFF | TGTGCCAGCAGCGTAGGGACTGCGGTTGTGAATGAGCAGTTCTTC
TRBJ2-7 | - | TRBV6-5 | TRBD2 | CASTSGRAYEQYF | TGTGCCAGCACAAGCGGGAGGGCCTACGAGCAGTACTTC
TRBJ1-1 | - | TRBV15 | TRBD1 | CATAKGRGTANTEAFF | TGTGCCACCGCCAAAGGGAGAGGGACAGCGAACACTGAAGCTTTCTTT
TRBJ2-7 | - | TRBV30 | - | CAWSNGAVHEQYF | TGTGCCTGGAGTAACGGGGCGGTACACGAGCAGTACTTC
TRBJ2-7 | - | TRBV2 | TRBD1 | CASRDRPYEQYF | TGTGCCAGCCGGGACAGGCCCTACGAGCAGTACTTC
TRBJ1-6 | - | TRBV10-3 | - | CAISEGGDNSPLHF | TGTGCCATCAGTGAAGGGGGGGACAATTCACCCCTCCACTTT
TRBJ1-5 | - | TRBV19 | TRBD1 | CASRTQGGLGKPQHF | TGTGCCAGTAGAACACAGGGGGGTTTGGGGAAGCCCCAGCATTTT
TRBJ1-3 | - | TRBV2 | TRBD1 | CASSVRDRGSGNTIYF | TGTGCCAGCAGTGTCCGCGACAGGGGGTCTGGAAACACCATATATTTT
TRBJ1-2 | - | TRBV6-5 | - | CASRTTLYGYTF | TGTGCCAGCAGAACGACCCTCTATGGCTACACCTTC
TRBJ2-1 | - | TRBV5-1 | TRBD2 | CASSLGTSVNEQFF | TGCGCCAGCAGCTTGGGGACTAGCGTGAATGAGCAGTTCTTC
TRBJ1-1 | few | TRBV19 | TRBD1 | CASRWGDRANTEAFF | TGTGCCAGCAGATGGGGTGACAGGGCTAACACTGAAGCTTTCTTT
TRBJ2-2 | - | TRBV4-2 | - | CASSQARQGQGTGELFF | TGTGCCAGCAGCCAAGCGCGGCAGGGTCAGGGGACCGGGGAGCTGTTTTTT
TRBJ1-2 | - | TRBV18 | TRBD1 | CASSTGTDYGYTF | TGTGCCAGCTCAACTGGGACAGACTATGGCTACACCTTC
TRBJ2-2 | few | TRBV5-1 | TRBD2 | CASSLVGSGGGELFF | TGCGCCAGCAGCTTGGTCGGTAGCGGGGGCGGGGAGCTGTTTTTT
TRBJ2-2 | few | TRBV5-4 | - | CASSFTRGELFF | TGTGCCAGCAGCTTTACTCGCGGGGAGCTGTTTTTT
TRBJ2-4 | - | TRBV2 | TRBD2 | CASRTGLAGGPAKNIQYF | TGTGCCAGCAGGACGGGACTAGCGGGGGGTCCAGCCAAAAACATTCAGTACTTC
TRBJ1-5 | once | TRBV19 | TRBD1 | CASSSDSGGTQPQHF | TGTGCCAGTAGTTCAGACTCAGGGGGTACTCAGCCCCAGCATTTT
TRBJ1-2 | - | TRBV14 | - | CASSQDHGQIYGYTF | TGTGCCAGCAGCCAGGATCATGGACAGATCTATGGCTACACCTTC
TRBJ1-1 | - | TRBV4-2 | - | CASSQDGPGNTEAFF | TGTGCCAGCAGCCAAGACGGGCCAGGGAACACTGAAGCTTTCTTT
TRBJ2-1 | - | TRBV29-1 | - | CSVVRSYNEQFF | TGCAGCGTGGTCCGCTCCTACAATGAGCAGTTCTTC
TRBJ1-2 | - | TRBV28 | - | CASRYSYGYTF | TGTGCCAGCAGGTACTCGTATGGCTACACCTTC
TRBJ2-2 | - | TRBV5-6 | - | CASSPVGGTGELFF | TGTGCCAGCAGCCCTGTGGGCGGCACCGGGGAGCTGTTTTTT
TRBJ1-2 | - | TRBV5-1 | - | CASSLDRRYGYTF | TGCGCCAGCAGCTTGGACAGGAGGTATGGCTACACCTTC
TRBJ1-2 | - | TRBV7-8 | TRBD1 | CASSPETGIFSGGYTF | TGTGCCAGCAGCCCCGAGACAGGGATCTTCTCAGGTGGCTACACCTTC